The sequence of this T cell receptor (beta chain) was determined in a study of blood T cells in healthy people across ages. Across the study: Per every two T cells, about one barcoded beta molecule was captured by template switching. Overall study findings and caveats: The study found more naive CD4+ cells and higher diversity in long-lived than aged donors.

Points on this clonotype: Its target is not known.

A second PCR, run for roughly 7 to 12 cycles, used a sample-barcoded 5' primer plus a J-beta primer mix. TCRdb reprocessed the 5' RACE reads with MiXCR, giving one entry per CDR3 protein. Of 750,000 or so distinct CDR3 sequences listed, 25% were seen once; the top ten hold more than 7.5%. The ends lost 1 base at V and 3 bases at J; junction bases unmatched: 8. The CDR3 runs 16 residues. Germline loops: CDR1 SGHRS, CDR2 YFSETQ. These data were likewise used in another study, on T cells of mothers and their children. This second report adds: From each mother came over 10 million TCR beta CDR3 reads, and from each child came about 3 million. Microchimeric T cell clones that persisted were not detected.

The specimen sequenced was blood. The TCR sequence derives from a boy between 10 and 17 years old in good health. The chain joins TRBV5-1 to TRBJ1-1; 8 bases match TRBD1. CDR3: CASSLRTGRKDTEAFF. Written as DNA, the CDR3 is TGCGCCAGCAGCTTGAGGACAGGGCGGAAGGACACTGAAGCTTTCTTT.